This TCR beta chain was profiled in a study of CD8 T cells in Susac syndrome. From blood CD8+ and CD4+ T cells, the TCR beta chain was sequenced. The authors negatively isolated CD8+ and CD4+ T cells and FACS-enriched TEMRA cells. The CDR3 runs to 15 residues. Per germline, CDR1 SGHVS and CDR2 FNYEAQ. Trimming shortened V by 4 bases and J by 0 bases, and 9 bases separated the two germline ends. When the RNA was reverse transcribed, random hexamers were used with an input of roughly 0.45 to 1 ug. Across 54 Vbeta and 13 Jbeta, TCR beta CDR3 was amplified with immunoSEQ multiplex PCR. TCRdb reprocessed the immunoSEQ multiplex PCR reads via MiXCR and lists one record per CDR3 protein. The data contain over 100,000 distinct CDR3 sequences, around 90% of them singletons.

The sequence was collected from a human donor in good health. Input material: CD4+ T cells from PBMCs. This chain uses TRBV7-6 with TRBJ1-4; D unresolved. The CDR3 here is CASSSRKATNEKLFF. CDR3 sequence (DNA): TGTGCCAGCAGCTCTCGAAAGGCAACTAATGAAAAACTGTTTTTT.